This T cell receptor (beta chain) was profiled in a study of blood T cells in healthy people across ages. Findings of the study overall: Greater diversity and more naive CD4+ cells were seen in long-lived donors than in aged donors.

Through a sample-barcoded 5' primer and a J-beta primer mix, a second PCR was run for roughly 6 to 11 cycles. At least 2.5 million CDR3-containing paired-end reads were obtained per sample. TCRdb reprocessed the 5' RACE reads via MiXCR and lists one record per CDR3 protein. The profile shows about 1.8 million distinct CDR3 sequences, around half of them singletons. Each individual donor underwent a draw of approximately 10 milliliters of peripheral blood. RNA extraction gave at least 5.5 micrograms of total RNA per sample. Looked up from germline, CDR1 is SNHLY and CDR2 is FYNNEI. CDR3 size: 14 residues. V lost 7 bases and J 3 bases, leaving 14 bases between the germline ends. In the case of this clonotype: Its specificity is unknown.

The specimen sequenced was blood. The chain has TRBV2 and TRBJ2-3; D may be TRBD2 (6 bases). The source is a woman in her thirties or forties in good health. CDR3 amino acids: CASTEGTLTDTQYF. CDR3 sequence (DNA): TGTGCCAGCACCGAAGGGACTCTTACAGATACGCAGTATTTT.